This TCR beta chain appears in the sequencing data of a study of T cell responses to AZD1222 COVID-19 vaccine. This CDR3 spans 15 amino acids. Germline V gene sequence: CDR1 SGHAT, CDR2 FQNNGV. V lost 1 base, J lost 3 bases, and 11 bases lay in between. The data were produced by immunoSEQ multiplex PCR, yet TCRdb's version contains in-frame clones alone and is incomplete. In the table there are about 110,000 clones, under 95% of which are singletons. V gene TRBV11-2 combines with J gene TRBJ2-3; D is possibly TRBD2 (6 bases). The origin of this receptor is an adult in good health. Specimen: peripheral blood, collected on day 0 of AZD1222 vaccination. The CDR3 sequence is CASSLAAGPTDTQYF. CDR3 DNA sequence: TGTGCCAGCAGCTTAGCTGCGGGGCCTACAGATACGCAGTATTTT.